This T cell receptor beta chain appears in the sequencing data of a study of blood T cell repertoires in COVID-19. Study context: The study drew acute and convalescent COVID-19 samples from the United States, Italy and Spain. Sources were T cells, B-cell-depleted T cells, or PBMCs; the material itself was cDNA or gDNA.

Per the study methods: The authors estimated nucleated cell counts from reference gene primer amplification. TCRdb keeps only in-frame clones here, not all; method: immunoSEQ multiplex PCR. V and J calls plus clone size are reproduced from that table; the DNA served to infer D and trimming. Among around 140,000 clones listed, 80% to 85% were seen once. The CDR3 runs 15 residues. V shed 4 bases and J shed 9 bases, with 16 bases lying between them. Germline V lookup: CDR1 LGHDT, CDR2 YNNKEL (reference sequence). The chain joins TRBV3-1 (or the pseudogene TRBV3-2) to TRBJ1-6; D is perhaps TRBD1 (6 bases). What was sequenced was peripheral blood. The sequence derives from a human donor in a cohort sampled during active COVID-19. CDR3 sequence: CASSPPGPGVSPLHF. DNA of the CDR3: TGTGCCAGCAGCCCTCCGGGACCAGGGGTTTCACCCCTCCACTTT.